These 14 T cell receptor beta chains came from one sample sequenced in a study of tumor-infiltrating lymphocytes in primary liver carcinoma. It was unsorted whole blood that yielded blood RNA, and germline DNA was also extracted. The authors made TCR beta cDNA from approximately 500 ng total RNA with a constant-region primer. TCR beta libraries came from three nested multiplex PCR rounds using slightly modified ARM-PCR. Running around 9 cycles apiece, the first two PCR rounds relied on TRBV1-TRBV30 forward primers together with a C-beta reverse primer. TCRdb recomputed calls from the multiplex PCR reads with MiXCR, one row per CDR3 protein. The sample shows about 320,000 distinct CDR3 sequences, around three fifths of them seen only once. Sequenced input: peripheral blood. The receptor source for this set is a woman in her 30s with primary liver carcinoma and hepatitis B virus infection.

At least ten counts were recorded for this clonotype. The rearrangement joins TRBV12-3 or TRBV12-4 to TRBJ2-7; the D is unclear. This CDR3 contains 12 residues. The V end was cut by 4 bases, the J end by 5 bases, with 9 bases between. CDR3 nucleotides: TGTGCCAGCAGTTCCTCGAATAACGAGCAGTACTTC. Protein product: CASSSSNNEQYF.

A remark on this clonotype: This may come from a read error, since a much larger clone is one base off. V usage is TRBV29-1 and J usage is TRBJ2-1; weak D call: TRBD1 (5 bases). The CDR3 runs to 14 residues. V lost 7 bases and J 5 bases, leaving 18 bases between the germline ends. The germline gives CDR1 SQVTM, CDR2 ANQGSEA. CDR3 bases: TGCAGCGGAGTGAGCACTTCGGACAACAATGAGCAGTTCTTC. Translating it yields CSGVSTSDNNEQFF.

This rearrangement joins TRBV6-5 to TRBJ2-3, with D unresolved. Trimming left V 8 bases short and J 5 bases short, with 8 bases between. The CDR3 is made up of 11 amino acids. Germline CDR1 and CDR2: MNHEY and SVGAGI. CDR3 amino acids: CASEILDTQYF. Here the CDR3 DNA reads TGTGCCAGCGAGATTTTAGATACGCAGTATTTT.

As to this clonotype: A much larger clone is a single base away; this may be a read error. V and J are TRBV4-1 and TRBJ2-2; no reliable D call. V lost 1 base, J lost 7 bases, and 7 bases lay in between. Germline V gene lookup returns CDR1 MGHRA and CDR2 YSYEKL. The CDR3 extends over 13 amino acids. The CDR3 region has the DNA TGCGCCAGCAGCCAAGGAGACGTCGGGGAGCTGTTTTTT. As protein: CASSQGDVGELFF.

About this clonotype: Relative to the germline gene, one junction end is altered; a read error may explain this. The gene calls are TRBV28 and TRBJ2-7; 7 bases fit TRBD2. This CDR3 spans 13 amino acids. In germline, CDR1 is MDHEN, CDR2 SYDVKM. The CDR3 reads CASSLQQPGGTHF. The CDR3 DNA reads as TGTGCCAGCAGTTTACAACAACCCGGGGGGACGCACTTC.

Comment on this clonotype: Its ends do not fully match the called genes, so a read error is possible. The genes are TRBV5-5 and TRBJ2-1, with 8 bases identical to TRBD1. Looked up from germline, CDR1 is SGHKS and CDR2 is YYEKEE (reference sequence). The CDR3 is made up of 15 amino acids. As DNA, the CDR3 is TGTGCCAGCCAGGGGGCCATGGCCCACAACAATGAGCAGTCCTTC. This codes for CASQGAMAHNNEQSF.

V gene TRBV12-3 or TRBV12-4 combines with J gene TRBJ2-1; 11 bases are shared with TRBD2. CDR3 length equals 16 residues. The V and J ends lost 3 bases and 9 bases, in that order; junction bases with no gene match: 10. CDR3 sequence: CASSLDTSGSNPEQFF. The CDR3, as DNA: TGTGCCAGCAGTTTGGATACTAGCGGGAGTAACCCTGAGCAGTTCTTC.

Only a few counts were recorded for this clonotype. The chain links TRBV28 to TRBJ1-4; TRBD1 might be the D (6 bases). Trimming removed 10 bases from V and 8 bases from J, with 14 bases in between. Germline V gene sequence: CDR1 MDHEN, CDR2 SYDVKM. The CDR3 has 12 residues. In DNA form, the CDR3 reads TGTGCCACTCACAGGGACGGGGAAAAACTGTTTTTT. Translated, it gives CATHRDGEKLFF.

This clonotype has a count of ten or more. This rearrangement joins TRBV29-1 to TRBJ2-2; D might be TRBD1 (5 bases). The CDR3 is 14 residues long. V shed 4 bases and J shed 2 bases, with 11 bases lying between them. CDR1 SQVTM and CDR2 ANQGSEA come from the germline V gene. The CDR3 DNA is TGCAGCGTTGTAGGGGCGGTTAACACCGGGGAGCTGTTTTTT. It translates to CSVVGAVNTGELFF.

This clonotype is a singleton in its sample. Germline and junction disagree at one end, which may indicate a read error. This chain connects TRBV11-2 to TRBJ2-5, with 8 bases lining up with TRBD2. This CDR3 is 13 amino acids long. CDR1 is SGHAT, CDR2 FQNNGV, per germline. CDR3 region: CASSFREGETQYF. The CDR3 region has the DNA TGTGCTAGCAGCTTTCGGGAGGGGGAGACCCAGTACTTC. Variable domain in full (rest from reference TRBV11-2 and TRBJ2-5): EAGVAQSPRYKIIEKRQSVAFWCNPISGHATLYWYQQILGQGPKLLIQFQNNGVVDDSQLPKDRFSAERLKGVDSTLKIQPAKLEDSAVYLCASSFREGETQYFGPGTRLLVL.

This clonotype was seen more than once but under ten times. The chain carries TRBV12-5 and TRBJ2-1, with a possible D match to TRBD2 (6 bases). Germline V gene lookup returns CDR1 LGHNT and CDR2 FRNRAP. The CDR3 consists of 16 residues. The V and J ends lost 1 base and 5 bases respectively, with 15 bases between them. The DNA of the CDR3 is TGTGCTAGTGGTTTGGGAAGACTAGGCCAGAACAATGAGCAGTTCTTC. Its translation is CASGLGRLGQNNEQFF.

A few counts support this clonotype. J is TRBJ1-1 and V is TRBV7-9; 8 nucleotides align to TRBD1. CDR3 length: 14 residues. The junction had 4 bases not matched to a gene; V was cut back by 4 bases and J by 3 bases. Germline values: CDR1 SEHNR, CDR2 FQNEAQ (reference sequence). The DNA of the CDR3 is TGTGCCAGCAGCTGGACAGGGAGCTACACTGAAGCTTTCTTT. Its translation is CASSWTGSYTEAFF.

As to this clonotype: Mismatch with germline at one junction end may stem from a read error. The chain recombines TRBV13 with TRBJ2-7; possible D gene TRBD1, 6 bases. The CDR3 is 16 residues long. Germline lookup yields CDR1 PRHDT and CDR2 FYEKMQ (reference sequence). CDR3 sequence (DNA): TGTGTCAGCAGCTTAGCCGGGACATCCTCAGCCTACGAGCAGTACTTC. It is translated as CVSSLAGTSSAYEQYF.

Details on this clonotype: This may be a read error: a much more frequent sequence differs by one nucleotide. The rearrangement links TRBV4-1 to TRBJ1-5; D not certain. The V end was cut by 1 base, the J end by 0 bases, with 16 bases between. The CDR3 loop spans 18 amino acids. Germline V CDR1 and CDR2: MGHRA, YSYEKL. The CDR3 DNA sequence: TGCGCCAGCAGCCAAGGGGTCCCACCTGCCTATAGCAATCAGCCCCAGCATTTT. It yields the protein CASSQGVPPAYSNQPQHF.